Each of the 25 T cell receptor beta chains below was sequenced from the same sample in a study of blood T cell repertoires in COVID-19. TCRdb's copy holds only in-frame clones and misses some; the assay was immunoSEQ multiplex PCR. Here the sample spans about 270,000 clones, just under 90% being singletons. Sequenced sample: PBMCs or T cells enriched from blood (not recorded which). Receptors originate from a woman aged 55-69 years who had recovered from COVID-19.

This chain joins TRBV6-5 and TRBJ1-3; D perhaps matches TRBD1 (6 bases). This CDR3 is 14 amino acids long. Germline values: CDR1 MNHEY, CDR2 SVGAGI. V was trimmed by 4 bases and J by 5 bases, leaving 12 bases between them. The CDR3: CASSSGGSRNTIYF. As DNA, the CDR3 is TGTGCCAGCAGTTCTGGGGGCAGTAGAAACACCATATATTTT.

The rearrangement links TRBV5-6 to TRBJ1-2, with a weak D call TRBD1 (5 bases). Trimming took 4 bases from V and 4 from J, leaving 14 bases between them. The CDR3 spans 14 residues. Germline V gene lookup returns CDR1 SGHDT and CDR2 YYEEEE. The CDR3 DNA follows: TGTGCCAGCAGCCGCCGGGACGGGAGCTATGGCTACACCTTC. This codes for CASSRRDGSYGYTF.

DNA of the CDR3: TGTGCCAGCAGCTTAGACAGGGGAACTAATGAAAAACTGTTTTTT. This codes for CASSLDRGTNEKLFF. This chain connects TRBV7-9 to TRBJ1-4; 7 bases map to TRBD1. Losses at the gene ends were 1 base for V and 1 base for J; bases not matched to a gene: 0. From germline, CDR1 is SEHNR and CDR2 FQNEAQ (reference sequence). The CDR3 length is 15 residues.

J is TRBJ2-5 and V is TRBV27; D ambiguous. From germline, CDR1 is MNHEY and CDR2 SMNVEV (reference sequence). V was clipped by 0 bases and J by 8 bases, with 16 bases between them. This CDR3 contains 15 residues. CDR3 bases: TGTGCCAGCAGTTTATCCGGAGCCCACCCTGAAACCCAGTACTTC. Encoded protein: CASSLSGAHPETQYF.

This clone was seen more than once but under ten times. The chain employs TRBV4-1 and TRBJ2-3; weak D call: TRBD2 (6 bases). CDR1 and CDR2 from the germline V gene are MGHRA and YSYEKL. The CDR3 has 15 amino acids. Deletions cut 2 bases from V and 1 base from J, with 10 bases between. CDR3 loop: CASSQQASGTDTQYF. The CDR3 DNA is TGCGCCAGCAGCCAACAGGCTAGCGGCACAGATACGCAGTATTTT.

This chain joins TRBV7-8 and TRBJ2-3, with 7 bases identical to TRBD2. The CDR3 contains 16 residues. The germline gives CDR1 SGHVS, CDR2 FQNEAQ. The trim removed 4 bases at V and 0 bases at J, leaving 7 bases unmatched. The CDR3 is CASSSWDYPSTDTQYF. The CDR3 nucleotides are TGTGCCAGCAGCTCCTGGGACTACCCTAGCACAGATACGCAGTATTTT.

This chain uses TRBV29-1 with TRBJ1-1; D gene unclear. Germline-derived CDR1 and CDR2 are SQVTM and ANQGSEA. V shed 5 bases and J shed 7 bases, with 8 bases lying between them. The CDR3 is made up of 10 amino acids. CDR3 in amino acids: CSVRQIEAFF. CDR3 nucleotide sequence: TGCAGCGTTCGTCAGATTGAAGCTTTCTTT.

This chain joins TRBV30 and TRBJ1-1, with TRBD1 as a possible D gene (5 bases). The germline CDR1 and CDR2 sequences are GTSNPN and SVGIG (reference sequence). This CDR3 contains 13 residues. The V end was cut by 5 bases, the J end by 4 bases, with 14 bases between. CDR3 coding DNA: TGTGCCTGGTCCAGGGTCGGGGGCACTGAAGCTTTCTTT. Its protein is CAWSRVGGTEAFF. The full variable domain, in which reference TRBV30 and TRBJ1-1 provide the parts outside the CDR3, is SQTIHQWPATLVQPVGSPLSLECTVEGTSNPNLYWYRQAAGRGLQLLFYSVGIGQISSEVPQNLSASRPQDRQFILSSKKLLLSDSGFYLCAWSRVGGTEAFFGQGTRLTVV.

The V and J genes are TRBV3-1 (or the pseudogene TRBV3-2) and TRBJ2-6, with TRBD1 as a possible D gene (5 bases). Per germline, CDR1 LGHDT and CDR2 YNNKEL (reference sequence). With 0 bases removed from V and 2 bases from J, the gap between germline ends came to 8 bases. CDR3 size: 16 residues. CDR3 sequence reads: CASSQDRVAGANVLTF. DNA for the CDR3: TGTGCCAGCAGCCAAGACAGGGTGGCTGGGGCCAACGTCCTGACTTTC.

The chain carries TRBV5-1 and TRBJ1-5; D uncertain. Germline V gene data show CDR1 as SGHRS and CDR2 as YFSETQ. Trimming took 4 bases from V and 7 from J, leaving 15 bases between them. The CDR3 is 14 residues long. The CDR3 spells CASSTAEGGQPQHF. The DNA for the CDR3 is TGCGCCAGCAGCACGGCGGAGGGCGGGCAGCCCCAGCATTTT.

This sequence joins TRBV7-9 and TRBJ1-5; D is unresolved. Germline V gives CDR1 SEHNR, CDR2 FQNEAQ (reference sequence). This CDR3 spans 14 amino acids. The V end was cut by 1 base, the J end by 4 bases, with 8 bases between. The CDR3 loop reads CASSLDSLNQPQHF. The CDR3 DNA reads as TGTGCCAGCAGCTTAGACTCTTTAAATCAGCCCCAGCATTTT. Based on the CDR3 plus reference TRBV7-9 and TRBJ1-5, the full variable domain is DTGVSQNPRHKITKRGQNVTFRCDPISEHNRLYWYRQTLGQGPEFLTYFQNEAQLEKSRLLSDRFSAERPKGSFSTLEIQRTEQGDSAMYLCASSLDSLNQPQHFGDGTRLSIL.

This sequence joins TRBV5-4 and TRBJ2-6, with a tentative D call TRBD1 (6 bases). Trimming stripped 4 bases from V and 4 bases from J, with 21 bases between. The CDR3 consists of 18 residues. Germline CDR1 SGHNT, CDR2 YYREEE (reference sequence). The DNA for the CDR3 is TGTGCCAGCAGCCCGGCTTTTGGGGGCGACAGGGGGGCCAACGTCCTGACTTTC. Translation: CASSPAFGGDRGANVLTF.

The V and J genes are TRBV3-1 (or the pseudogene TRBV3-2) and TRBJ2-1; possibly TRBD1 for D (5 bases). Looked up from germline, CDR1 is LGHDT and CDR2 is YNNKEL (reference sequence). This CDR3 is built from 13 residues. V lost 6 bases to trimming and J lost 5 bases, with 11 bases between them. The CDR3 here is CASRLLQDNEQFF. The DNA for the CDR3 is TGTGCCAGCAGACTTCTACAGGACAATGAGCAGTTCTTC.

The V call is TRBV15, the J call TRBJ1-4; D is unclear. The CDR3 is made up of 15 amino acids. V lost 0 bases and J lost 4, with 9 bases in between. Germline V CDR1 and CDR2: LNHNV, YYDKDF (reference sequence). As DNA, the CDR3 is TGTGCCACCAGCAGAGACTTGGGGAGTAATGAAAAACTGTTTTTT. Protein product: CATSRDLGSNEKLFF.

This clone was found once. The chain employs TRBV5-4 and TRBJ1-2; D uncertain. V lost 1 base, J lost 2 bases, and 9 bases lay in between. CDR3 length: 14 residues. Germline assignment: CDR1 SGHNT and CDR2 YYREEE (reference sequence). CDR3 in DNA: TGTGCCAGCAGCTTGAACACGGGAAACTATGGCTACACCTTC. Its translation: CASSLNTGNYGYTF.

The chain joins TRBV14 to TRBJ1-6; 7 positions match TRBD1. This CDR3 region has 14 residues. Germline V gene lookup returns CDR1 SGHDN and CDR2 FVKESK. V was pared by 4 bases and J by 6 bases, with 3 bases of the junction left unmatched. CDR3 region: CASSLGTANSPLHF. The CDR3 coding sequence is TGTGCCAGCAGCCTCGGGACAGCTAATTCACCCCTCCACTTT.

The chain carries TRBV6-5 and TRBJ1-5; 7 bases align to TRBD1. Trimming took 6 bases from V and 0 from J; bases not matched to a gene: 5. Germline CDR1 reads MNHEY; CDR2 reads SVGAGI. The CDR3 loop spans 15 amino acids. CDR3 nucleotide sequence: TGTGCCAGCAGGAGACAGGGCAATAGCAATCAGCCCCAGCATTTT. It yields the protein CASRRQGNSNQPQHF.

J is TRBJ1-1 and V is TRBV10-2; D is unresolved. Trimming took off 3 bases at V and 4 bases at J, with 9 bases between the two ends. Germline lookup yields CDR1 WSHSY and CDR2 SAAADI. The CDR3 is 13 residues long. The CDR3 sequence: CASSEIKSTEAFF. CDR3 in DNA: TGCGCCAGCAGTGAAATCAAATCCACTGAAGCTTTCTTT.

The chain couples TRBV28 to TRBJ1-1; maybe TRBD1 (5 bases). Germline values: CDR1 MDHEN, CDR2 SYDVKM. The length of the CDR3 is 14 residues. Trimming took off 2 bases at V and 1 base at J, with 8 bases between the two ends. The CDR3 nucleotides read TGTGCCAGCAGTTTACGGGGGGGGAACACTGAAGCTTTCTTT. Its translation: CASSLRGGNTEAFF.

The chain has TRBV19 and TRBJ1-1; D is perhaps TRBD1 (6 bases). The CDR3 sequence is 15 residues long. V lost 6 bases, J lost 2 bases, and 16 bases lay in between. Germline loops: CDR1 LNHDA, CDR2 SQIVND (reference sequence). In nucleotides, the CDR3 is TGTGCCAGTAGCGATTCCGGGACACCTAACACTGAAGCTTTCTTT. It codes for CASSDSGTPNTEAFF.

The genes are TRBV19 and TRBJ1-4; 8 bases align to TRBD1. Germline lookup yields CDR1 LNHDA and CDR2 SQIVND (reference sequence). The ends lost 4 bases at V and 5 bases at J; junction bases unmatched: 6. The CDR3 runs 15 residues. CDR3 sequence (DNA): TGTGCCAGTAGTACCCGACAGGGGACAAATGAAAAACTGTTTTTT. As protein: CASSTRQGTNEKLFF.

The chain recombines TRBV21-1 with TRBJ2-1; the table's D call TRBD2 went unverified against the DNA. TRBV21-1 is recorded as a pseudogene. This CDR3 region has 16 residues. The CDR3 nucleotides are TGTGCCAGCAGCAACTCGAGTGATAGCTCCTACAATGAGCAGTTCTTC. Protein product: CASSNSSDSSYNEQFF.

This chain links TRBV2 with TRBJ1-2; D remains unclear. With 1 base removed from V and 6 bases from J, the gap between germline ends came to 15 bases. This CDR3 region has 15 residues. Germline V gene sequence: CDR1 SNHLY, CDR2 FYNNEI. The CDR3 DNA sequence: TGTGCCAGCAGTGAAGTATCGTCAAGGGAGAATGGCTACACCTTC. This translates into CASSEVSSRENGYTF.

The V and J genes are TRBV5-4 and TRBJ1-3, with 11 bases that match TRBD1. Germline V gene data show CDR1 as SGHNT and CDR2 as YYREEE (reference sequence). J was trimmed by 4 bases and V by 4 bases; bases with no gene match: 10. This CDR3 has 17 residues. The chain's CDR3 is CASSRGIGQGAGNTIYF. CDR3 DNA sequence: TGTGCCAGCAGCCGAGGAATAGGACAGGGGGCAGGAAACACCATATATTTT.

The sample holds one count of this clone. V usage is TRBV11-2 and J usage is TRBJ1-2; 8 nucleotides line up with TRBD1. V was pared by 7 bases and J by 8 bases, with 12 bases of the junction left unmatched. Germline V lookup: CDR1 SGHAT, CDR2 FQNNGV. The CDR3 length is 14 residues. The CDR3 bases are TGTGCCAGCACCCTCGGACAGGGATATGGAGGCTACACCTTC. Amino acid sequence: CASTLGQGYGGYTF.